These T cell receptor beta chains were read from a single sample in a study of blood T cell repertoires in COVID-19. The table came from immunoSEQ multiplex PCR; TCRdb's copy has only in-frame clones and leaves some out. This sample yields roughly 200,000 clones, of which about 84% are seen a single time; around a sixth belongs to the top ten. The sample consisted of peripheral blood. The source is a person aged 65-85 years with COVID-19, enrolled during active disease. Each CDR3 is given with its conserved first and last residue. A D gene is named only where the DNA matches it firmly. The size of a clone is reported for some rows only, either as once, few or many, or as a class for expanded clones.

>TRBJ1-6|TRBV19|NA|NA
TGTGCCAGTAAAGCAGGAGGAGATAATTCACCCCTCCACTTT
CASKAGGDNSPLHF
>TRBJ2-5|TRBV7-6|NA|TRBD1
TGTGCCAGCAGCATCACCGGGACAGGGGGCTGGGAGACCCAGTACTTC
CASSITGTGGWETQYF
>TRBJ2-1|TRBV29-1|NA|NA
TGCAGCGTTGACGGAGGGTCCGGCGATGAGCAGTTCTTC
CSVDGGSGDEQFF
>TRBJ2-1|TRBV28|NA|TRBD1
TGTGCCAGCACCAGGGGGCTCGATGAGCAGTTCTTC
CASTRGLDEQFF
>TRBJ2-1|TRBV19|NA|NA
TGTGCCAGTAGTATATCTAGATACAATGAGCAGTTCTTC
CASSISRYNEQFF
>TRBJ1-5|TRBV11-2|NA|NA
TGTGCCAGCAGCTTAGGTTGGGGCGGGGGCCAGCCCCAGCATTTT
CASSLGWGGGQPQHF
>TRBJ2-7|TRBV5-1|NA|TRBD1
TGCGCCAGCAGCGGGACAGGGGGCGATTACGAGCAGTACTTC
CASSGTGGDYEQYF
>TRBJ2-2|TRBV7-2|NA|NA
TGTGCCAGCAGCTTAGGTGCAGGGGACGGGGAGCTGTTTTTT
CASSLGAGDGELFF
>TRBJ1-4|TRBV2|once|NA
TGTGCCAGCAGTCCCGTGGGCGTGGGGGGGAGTGAAAAACTGTTTTTT
CASSPVGVGGSEKLFF
>TRBJ2-7|TRBV9|NA|TRBD1
TGTGCCAGCAGCACCCTGGGACAGGGTTCCGAGCAGTACTTC
CASSTLGQGSEQYF
>TRBJ1-1|TRBV13|NA|NA
TGTGCCAGCCTAGGGGCATGGCTCACTGAAGCTTTCTTT
CASLGAWLTEAFF
>TRBJ1-3|TRBV2|few|NA
TGTGCCAGCAGTAGGGGGGGCTTTGGAAACACCATATATTTT
CASSRGGFGNTIYF
>TRBJ1-5|TRBV24-1|NA|TRBD1
TGTGCCATCAAGGGACAGGGGCCTCGGGGGCCCCAGCATTTT
CAIKGQGPRGPQHF